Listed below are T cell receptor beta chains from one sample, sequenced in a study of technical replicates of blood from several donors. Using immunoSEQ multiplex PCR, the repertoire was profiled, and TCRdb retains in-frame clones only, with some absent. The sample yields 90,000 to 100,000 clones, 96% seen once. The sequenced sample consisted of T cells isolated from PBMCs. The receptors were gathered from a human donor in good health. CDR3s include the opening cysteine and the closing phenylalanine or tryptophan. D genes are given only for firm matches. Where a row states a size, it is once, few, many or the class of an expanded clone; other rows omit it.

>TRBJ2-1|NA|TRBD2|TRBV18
CASSPSGRYNEQFF
TGTGCCAGCTCTCCTAGCGGGAGGTACAATGAGCAGTTCTTC
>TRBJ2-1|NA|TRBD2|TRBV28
CASSPGLAEYNEQFF
TGTGCCAGCAGCCCGGGACTAGCGGAATACAATGAGCAGTTCTTC
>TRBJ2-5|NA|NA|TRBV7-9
CASSLDTYRQETQYF
TGTGCCAGCAGCTTAGATACATACAGGCAAGAGACCCAGTACTTC
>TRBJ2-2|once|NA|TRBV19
CASKVGHPNTGELFF
TGTGCCAGTAAGGTTGGACACCCGAACACCGGGGAGCTGTTTTTT
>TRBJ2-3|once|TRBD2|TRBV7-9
CASSHKLAPDTQYF
TGTGCCAGCAGCCACAAACTAGCGCCAGATACGCAGTATTTT
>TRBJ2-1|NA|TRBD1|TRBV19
CASSIDLTDRGYNEQFF
TGTGCCAGTAGTATAGATCTTACGGACAGGGGTTACAATGAGCAGTTCTTC
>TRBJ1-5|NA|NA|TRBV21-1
CASSKWAPDSQPQHF
TGTGCCAGCAGCAAATGGGCTCCGGACAGTCAGCCCCAGCATTTT
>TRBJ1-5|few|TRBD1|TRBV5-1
CASSAGTGYTPQHF
TGCGCCAGCAGCGCCGGGACAGGGTACACGCCCCAGCATTTT
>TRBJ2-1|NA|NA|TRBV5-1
CASSSDSYEQFF
TGCGCCAGCAGCTCAGACAGTTATGAGCAGTTCTTC
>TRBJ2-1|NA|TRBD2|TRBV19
CASSIGRLAGGDEQFF
TGTGCCAGTAGTATAGGTCGGCTAGCGGGTGGAGATGAGCAGTTCTTC
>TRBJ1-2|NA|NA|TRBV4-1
CASSQIDWGYTF
TGCGCCAGCAGCCAAATTGACTGGGGCTACACCTTC
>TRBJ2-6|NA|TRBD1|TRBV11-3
CASSSGGYGANVLTF
TGTGCCAGCAGCTCAGGGGGTTATGGGGCCAACGTCCTGACTTTC
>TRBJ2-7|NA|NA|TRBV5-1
CASSLERFSYEQYF
TGCGCCAGCAGCTTAGAGCGGTTCTCCTACGAGCAGTACTTC
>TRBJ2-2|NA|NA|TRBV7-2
CASSKDAGAFLINTGELFF
TGTGCCAGCAGCAAAGATGCAGGTGCCTTTTTAATTAACACCGGGGAGCTGTTTTTT
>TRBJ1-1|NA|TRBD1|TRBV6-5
CASSRTGTEAFF
TGTGCCAGCAGTAGGACAGGGACCGAAGCTTTCTTT
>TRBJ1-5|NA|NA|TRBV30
CAWSFHSNQPQHF
TGTGCCTGGAGTTTCCATAGCAATCAGCCCCAGCATTTT
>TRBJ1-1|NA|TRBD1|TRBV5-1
CASSFGTGLLRTEAFF
TGCGCCAGCAGCTTTGGGACAGGGCTTTTGAGGACTGAAGCTTTCTTT